The sequence of this T cell receptor (beta chain) was determined in a study of shared clonotypes between healthy human individuals. The V end was cut by 0 bases, the J end by 5 bases, with 20 bases between. The CDR3 totals 17 residues. Germline V gene sequence: CDR1 SGHRS, CDR2 YFSETQ. Repertoires were generated with immunoSEQ multiplex PCR, while TCRdb's copy carries only in-frame clones and drops some. The table includes under 1,100,000 clones, 60% to 80% detected once. This TCR was sampled from a man aged 18 to 29 in good health. Sequences were obtained from memory CD4+ T cells sorted from blood. Subset defined: CD45RA-negative fraction. The chain is built from TRBV5-1 and TRBJ2-5; D perhaps matches TRBD2 (5 bases). The CDR3, as DNA: TGCGCCAGCAGCTTGGGTAAGGTTGGACTTGGAGGTGAGACCCAGTACTTC. It translates to CASSLGKVGLGGETQYF.